A single sample gave rise to the 14 T cell receptor beta chains below, sequenced in a study of cytomegalovirus exposure and HLA in healthy donors (dated by TCRdb to 2016 to 2017). The library was prepared using the immunoSEQ multiplex PCR assay. A mixture of 60 forward primers for TCR Vbeta segments and 13 reverse primers for TCR Jbeta segments was used in the multiplex PCR. TCRdb holds this immuneACCESS table with in-frame rearrangements only. Some clones are missing; in checked studies, unresolved V genes explain under half, and the rest has no known cause. This sample comprises roughly 200,000 clones, 76% of them detected only once. Of the sample, roughly 0.6% is held by the ten largest clones. Sequenced: PBMCs. Receptors originate from a man between 18 and 35 years old in good health and CMV-seronegative.

The V call is TRBV5-1, the J call TRBJ1-6; the D is unclear. The germline CDR1 and CDR2 sequences are SGHRS and YFSETQ. The CDR3 contains 15 residues. V lost 3 bases to trimming and J lost 7 bases, with 14 bases between them. The chain's CDR3 is CASSSEGARNSPLHF. CDR3 bases: TGCGCCAGCAGCTCCGAAGGAGCGAGGAATTCACCCCTCCACTTT.

This chain joins TRBV14 and TRBJ2-3; D possibly corresponds to TRBD2 (5 bases). The CDR3 is 13 amino acids. Germline assignment: CDR1 SGHDN and CDR2 FVKESK. The ends were cut back, 4 bases at V and 3 bases at J, with 8 bases in the middle. This CDR3 reads CASSLGLTDTQYF. The CDR3 DNA is TGTGCCAGCAGCCTCGGACTGACAGATACGCAGTATTTT.

This chain's CDR3 is CASSQGGLMNTEAFF. The CDR3 DNA sequence: TGCGCCAGCAGCCAAGGGGGGCTTATGAACACTGAAGCTTTCTTT. V gene TRBV4-1 combines with J gene TRBJ1-1, with a possible D match to TRBD1 (6 bases). The CDR3 length is 15 residues. V was pared by 1 base and J by 0 bases, with 9 bases between. Germline V gene sequence: CDR1 MGHRA, CDR2 YSYEKL.

This chain joins TRBV9 and TRBJ1-1; D is unclear. The V and J ends lost 0 bases and 2 bases respectively, with 8 bases between them. Germline assignment: CDR1 SGDLS and CDR2 YYNGEE. CDR3 length: 14 amino acids. In DNA, the CDR3 is TGTGCCAGCAGCGTAGTACAGAAAAACACTGAAGCTTTCTTT. It encodes CASSVVQKNTEAFF.

The genes are TRBV4-1 and TRBJ2-7; the match to TRBD2 covers 10 bases. The ends lost 0 bases at V and 3 bases at J; junction bases unmatched: 8. Germline CDR1 is MGHRA and CDR2 is YSYEKL. The CDR3 extends over 17 amino acids. The CDR3 protein is CASSQEAVSSGSYEQYF. CDR3 sequence (DNA): TGCGCCAGCAGCCAAGAAGCAGTTTCTAGCGGGAGCTACGAGCAGTACTTC.

The rearrangement uses TRBV28 and TRBJ1-4; TRBD1 aligns across 7 bases. Looked up from germline, CDR1 is MDHEN and CDR2 is SYDVKM. CDR3 length equals 17 residues. Trimming cost V 5 bases and J 1 base; bases outside gene matches: 10. As DNA, the CDR3 is TGTGCCAGCAGTCCCCAGAGGGGGCTAGGAACTAATGAAAAACTGTTTTTT. Protein product: CASSPQRGLGTNEKLFF.

The J gene is TRBJ2-1, the V gene TRBV6-1; 13 nucleotides match TRBD2. The CDR3 runs 14 residues. The germline V gene has CDR1 MNHNS and CDR2 SASEGT. The ends lost 9 bases at V and 9 bases at J; junction bases unmatched: 8. The CDR3 sequence is CASGGGLAGIEQFF. Written as DNA, the CDR3 is TGTGCCAGTGGCGGGGGACTAGCGGGAATTGAGCAGTTCTTC.

The gene calls are TRBV27 and TRBJ1-2; 7 nucleotides match TRBD1. CDR1 is MNHEY and CDR2 is SMNVEV in the germline V gene (reference sequence). This CDR3 is 13 amino acids long. With 8 bases clipped from V and 3 bases from J, the junction kept 6 bases outside the gene matches. The CDR3 protein is CASGWDSHYGYTF. CDR3 bases: TGTGCCAGCGGTTGGGACAGTCACTATGGCTACACCTTC.

The chain has TRBV5-5 and TRBJ1-1; D unclear. Germline V gives CDR1 SGHKS, CDR2 YYEKEE (reference sequence). The CDR3 runs to 14 residues. The V gene lost 2 bases and the J gene lost 1 base, with 9 bases spanning the gap. CDR3 protein: CASSLREGNTEAFF. The CDR3 DNA follows: TGTGCCAGCAGCTTACGAGAGGGGAACACTGAAGCTTTCTTT. The variable domain in full, completed from reference TRBV5-5 and TRBJ1-1, reads DAGVTQSPTHLIKTRGQQVTLRCSPISGHKSVSWYQQVLGQGPQFIFQYYEKEERGRGNFPDRFSARQFPNYSSELNVNALLLGDSALYLCASSLREGNTEAFFGQGTRLTVV.

This clone was counted only a few times. The rearrangement links TRBV28 to TRBJ2-3, with 7 positions matching TRBD2. This CDR3 is built from 16 residues. With 3 bases clipped from V and 2 bases from J, the junction kept 8 bases outside the gene matches. Germline loops: CDR1 MDHEN, CDR2 SYDVKM. The CDR3 reads CASSLSDGRNTDTQYF. CDR3 nucleotide sequence: TGTGCCAGCAGTTTGTCGGACGGGAGGAACACAGATACGCAGTATTTT. The full variable domain, completed using reference TRBV28 and TRBJ2-3, is DVKVTQSSRYLVKRTGEKVFLECVQDMDHENMFWYRQDPGLGLRLIYFSYDVKMKEKGDIPEGYSVSREKKERFSLILESASTNQTSMYLCASSLSDGRNTDTQYFGPGTRLTVL.

V gene TRBV5-6 combines with J gene TRBJ2-1; 11 bases align to TRBD2. With 2 bases clipped from V and 13 bases from J, the junction kept 11 bases outside the gene matches. This CDR3 comprises 15 residues. CDR1 and CDR2 (germline): SGHDT, YYEEEE. The CDR3 region has the DNA TGTGCCAGCAGCTTAGGGACTAGCGGCGGAACTCCCCAGTTCTTC. Amino acids: CASSLGTSGGTPQFF.

This rearrangement joins TRBV28 to TRBJ2-1; 10 nucleotides agree with TRBD2. V gave up 3 bases and J gave up 5 bases; unmatched junction bases: 4. The length of the CDR3 is 15 residues. Per the germline V gene, CDR1 is MDHEN and CDR2 is SYDVKM. The CDR3 reads CASSFLLAGDNEQFF. CDR3 in DNA: TGTGCCAGCAGTTTCCTCCTAGCGGGAGACAATGAGCAGTTCTTC.

The chain has TRBV30 and TRBJ1-4; a possible D gene is TRBD1 (6 bases). The CDR3 sequence is 14 residues long. Germline V gene data show CDR1 as GTSNPN and CDR2 as SVGIG (reference sequence). Trimming took 2 bases from V and 10 from J, leaving 17 bases between them. The CDR3 reads CAWSNGGLTGKLFF. The CDR3 DNA sequence: TGTGCCTGGAGTAATGGGGGCCTCACGGGAAAACTGTTTTTT.

The genes are TRBV29-1 and TRBJ2-1; 10 bases agree with TRBD2. This CDR3 comprises 16 residues. V was clipped by 5 bases and J by 6 bases; unmatched bases: 13. Germline V CDR1 and CDR2: SQVTM, ANQGSEA. The CDR3 DNA reads TGCAGCGTTAGGGTAGCTAGCGGGAGCTTAAGCAATGAGCAGTTCTTC. This gives the protein CSVRVASGSLSNEQFF.